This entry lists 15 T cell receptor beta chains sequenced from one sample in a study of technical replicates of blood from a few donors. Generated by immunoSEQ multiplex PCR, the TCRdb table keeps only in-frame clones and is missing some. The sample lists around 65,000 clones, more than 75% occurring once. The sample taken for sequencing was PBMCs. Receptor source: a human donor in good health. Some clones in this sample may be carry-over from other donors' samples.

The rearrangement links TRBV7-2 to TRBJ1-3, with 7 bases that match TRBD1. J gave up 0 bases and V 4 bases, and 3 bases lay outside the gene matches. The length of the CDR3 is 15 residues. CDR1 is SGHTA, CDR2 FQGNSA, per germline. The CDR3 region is CASSWDSSSGNTIYF. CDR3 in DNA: TGTGCCAGCAGCTGGGACAGCAGCTCTGGAAACACCATATATTTT.

CDR3: CASHEGGEKLFF. The CDR3, as DNA: TGTGCCAGCCACGAGGGCGGTGAAAAACTGTTTTTT. The J gene is TRBJ1-4, the V gene TRBV2; D is unclear. Germline CDR1 is SNHLY and CDR2 is FYNNEI. Trimming pared 8 bases from V and 7 bases from J, leaving 11 bases between. The CDR3 is 12 residues long.

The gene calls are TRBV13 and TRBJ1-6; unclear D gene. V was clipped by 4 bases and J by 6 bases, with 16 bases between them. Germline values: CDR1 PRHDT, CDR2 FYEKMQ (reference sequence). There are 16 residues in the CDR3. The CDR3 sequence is CASSSTPPQLNSPLHF. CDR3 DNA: TGTGCCAGCAGCTCCACGCCCCCCCAACTTAATTCACCCCTCCACTTT.

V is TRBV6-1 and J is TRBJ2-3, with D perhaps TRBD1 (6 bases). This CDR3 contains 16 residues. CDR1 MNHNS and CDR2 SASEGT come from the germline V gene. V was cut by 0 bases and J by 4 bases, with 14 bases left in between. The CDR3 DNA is TGTGCCAGCAGTGAAGCGACAGGTATTAGTTCAGATACGCAGTATTTT. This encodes CASSEATGISSDTQYF.

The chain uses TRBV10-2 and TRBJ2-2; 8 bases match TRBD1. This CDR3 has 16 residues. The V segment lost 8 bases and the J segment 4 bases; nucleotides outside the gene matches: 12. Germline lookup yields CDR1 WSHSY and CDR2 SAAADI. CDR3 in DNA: TGCGCCAGCCTAATACGGACAGGGCCTGTCACCGGGGAGCTGTTTTTT. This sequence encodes CASLIRTGPVTGELFF.

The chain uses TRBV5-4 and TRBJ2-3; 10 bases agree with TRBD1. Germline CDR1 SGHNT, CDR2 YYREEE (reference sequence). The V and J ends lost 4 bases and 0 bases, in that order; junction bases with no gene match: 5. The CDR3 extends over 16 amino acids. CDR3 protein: CASSHRDRGSTDTQYF. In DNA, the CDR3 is TGTGCCAGCAGCCACCGGGACAGGGGAAGCACAGATACGCAGTATTTT.

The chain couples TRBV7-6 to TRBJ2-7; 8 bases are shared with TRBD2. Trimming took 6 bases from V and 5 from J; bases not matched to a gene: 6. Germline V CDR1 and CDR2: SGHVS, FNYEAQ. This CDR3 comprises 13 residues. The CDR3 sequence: CASSRGGTNEQYF. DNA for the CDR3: TGTGCCAGCAGTCGGGGGGGGACCAACGAGCAGTACTTC.

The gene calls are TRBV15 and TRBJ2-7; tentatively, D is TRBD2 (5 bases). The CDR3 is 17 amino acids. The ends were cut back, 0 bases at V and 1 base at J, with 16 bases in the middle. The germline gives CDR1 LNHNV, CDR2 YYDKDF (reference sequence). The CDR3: CATSRDLGAGSSYEQYF. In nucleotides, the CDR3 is TGTGCCACCAGCAGAGATCTGGGCGCGGGCTCTTCCTACGAGCAGTACTTC.

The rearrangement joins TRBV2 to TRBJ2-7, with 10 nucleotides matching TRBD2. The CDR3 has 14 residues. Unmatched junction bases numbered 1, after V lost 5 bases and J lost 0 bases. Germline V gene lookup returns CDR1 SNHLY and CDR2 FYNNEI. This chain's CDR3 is CASSLAGDSYEQYF. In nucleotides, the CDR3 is TGTGCCAGCAGTCTAGCGGGGGACTCCTACGAGCAGTACTTC. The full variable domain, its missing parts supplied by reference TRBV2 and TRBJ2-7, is EPEVTQTPSHQVTQMGQEVILRCVPISNHLYFYWYRQILGQKVEFLVSFYNNEISEKSEIFDDQFSVERPDGSNFTLKIRSTKLEDSAMYFCASSLAGDSYEQYFGPGTRLTVT.

Here the CDR3 reads CASSVFEAGNTIYF. CDR3 DNA: TGTGCCAGCTCCGTTTTTGAGGCCGGAAACACCATATATTTT. The chain recombines TRBV9 with TRBJ1-3; D unclear. The CDR3 covers 14 residues. Trimming removed 7 bases from V and 4 bases from J, with 15 bases in between. Germline V lookup: CDR1 SGDLS, CDR2 YYNGEE.

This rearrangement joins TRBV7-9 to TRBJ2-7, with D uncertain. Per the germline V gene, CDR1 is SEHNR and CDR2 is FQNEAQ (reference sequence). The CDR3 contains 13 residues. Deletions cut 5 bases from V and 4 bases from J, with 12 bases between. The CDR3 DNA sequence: TGTGCCAGCAGCCGCGGAATGGGTTACGAGCAGTACTTC. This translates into CASSRGMGYEQYF. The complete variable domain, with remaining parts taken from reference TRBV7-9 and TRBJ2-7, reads DTGVSQNPRHKITKRGQNVTFRCDPISEHNRLYWYRQTLGQGPEFLTYFQNEAQLEKSRLLSDRFSAERPKGSFSTLEIQRTEQGDSAMYLCASSRGMGYEQYFGPGTRLTVT.

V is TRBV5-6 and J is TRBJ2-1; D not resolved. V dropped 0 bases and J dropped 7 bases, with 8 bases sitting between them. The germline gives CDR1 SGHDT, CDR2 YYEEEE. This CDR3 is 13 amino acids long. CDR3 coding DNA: TGTGCCAGCAGCTTGGGAGAAACGAATGAGCAGTTCTTC. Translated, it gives CASSLGETNEQFF.

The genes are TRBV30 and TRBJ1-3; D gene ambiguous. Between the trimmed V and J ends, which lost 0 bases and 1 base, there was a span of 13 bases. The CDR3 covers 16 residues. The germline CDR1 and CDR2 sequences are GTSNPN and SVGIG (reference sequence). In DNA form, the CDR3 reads TGTGCCTGGAGTGTACTGGGCCAGAAGTCTGGAAACACCATATATTTT. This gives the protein CAWSVLGQKSGNTIYF.

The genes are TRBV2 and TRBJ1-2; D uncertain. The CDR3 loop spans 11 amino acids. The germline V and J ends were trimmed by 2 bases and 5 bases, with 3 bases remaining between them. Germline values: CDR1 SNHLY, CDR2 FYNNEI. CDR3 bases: TGTGCCAGCAGTGAAACTTATGGCTACACCTTC. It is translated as CASSETYGYTF.

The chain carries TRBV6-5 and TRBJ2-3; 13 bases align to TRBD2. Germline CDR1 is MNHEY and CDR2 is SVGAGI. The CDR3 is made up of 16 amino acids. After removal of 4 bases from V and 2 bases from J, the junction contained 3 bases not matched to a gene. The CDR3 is CASSSGLAGVTDTQYF. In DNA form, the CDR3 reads TGTGCCAGCAGTTCCGGACTAGCGGGAGTCACAGATACGCAGTATTTT.